The 11 T cell receptor beta chains below all came from one sample that was sequenced in a study of shared clonotypes between healthy human individuals. Naivety among CD8 cells was defined by CD45RO negativity and positive CCR7 selection, thereby excluding terminally differentiated effector memory CD45RA+ cells. Clones were read by immunoSEQ multiplex PCR, and TCRdb kept only the in-frame ones, dropping some. The table records about 2 million clones, about 94% of them present only once. The sample taken for sequencing was naive CD8+ T cells sorted from blood. Receptors originate from a man aged 18-30 years in good health.

This chain links TRBV25-1 with TRBJ2-3, with 9 nucleotides matching TRBD2. With 3 bases clipped from V and 3 bases from J, the junction kept 7 bases outside the gene matches. This CDR3 spans 16 amino acids. CDR1 and CDR2 from the germline V gene are MGHDK and SYGVNS. The CDR3 reads CASSDPAREGTDTQYF. For the CDR3, the DNA is TGTGCCAGCAGTGATCCCGCGCGGGAGGGTACAGATACGCAGTATTTT.

This sequence joins TRBV27 and TRBJ2-7; D perhaps matches TRBD1 (6 bases). Germline loops: CDR1 MNHEY, CDR2 SMNVEV (reference sequence). Trimming left V 6 bases short and J 0 bases short, with 15 bases between. CDR3 size: 15 residues. The CDR3 loop is CASRATGYTSYEQYF. Written as DNA, the CDR3 is TGTGCCAGCAGAGCTACAGGGTACACCTCCTACGAGCAGTACTTC.

V usage is TRBV4-1 and J usage is TRBJ1-2, with D possibly being TRBD1 (5 bases). The CDR3 covers 15 residues. V was pared by 0 bases and J by 4 bases, with 12 bases between. The germline V gene encodes CDR1 MGHRA and CDR2 YSYEKL. CDR3 in amino acids: CASSQEGAELYGYTF. The CDR3 bases are TGCGCCAGCAGCCAAGAAGGGGCGGAACTCTATGGCTACACCTTC.

This chain joins TRBV5-8 and TRBJ2-3; D remains ambiguous. The CDR3 covers 11 residues. V was trimmed by 2 bases and J by 2 bases, leaving 0 bases between them. CDR1 SGHTS and CDR2 YDEGEE come from the germline V gene. The CDR3, as DNA: TGTGCCAGCAGCTTCACAGATACGCAGTATTTT. This encodes CASSFTDTQYF.

The chain employs TRBV15 and TRBJ2-6, with D tentatively TRBD2 (6 bases). This CDR3 is 18 amino acids long. V lost 0 bases and J 2 bases, leaving 14 bases between the germline ends. Per germline, CDR1 LNHNV and CDR2 YYDKDF (reference sequence). CDR3 coding DNA: TGTGCCACCAGCAGAGATCTAGGAAGGAGGGCTGGGGCCAACGTCCTGACTTTC. Translated: CATSRDLGRRAGANVLTF.

The chain carries TRBV11-2 and TRBJ2-2; D is possibly TRBD2 (6 bases). The length of the CDR3 is 15 residues. With 3 bases removed from V and 7 bases from J, the gap between germline ends came to 15 bases. The germline gives CDR1 SGHAT, CDR2 FQNNGV. The CDR3 DNA reads TGTGCCAGCAGCTTCTCGGCGGGGTTTGGCGGGGAGCTGTTTTTT. Amino acid sequence: CASSFSAGFGGELFF.

The rearrangement uses TRBV27 and TRBJ2-7; 9 bases align to TRBD2. This CDR3 has 15 residues. Germline trimming cut 3 bases from V and 4 bases from J; bases unmatched to any gene: 7. Germline V gene data show CDR1 as MNHEY and CDR2 as SMNVEV (reference sequence). The CDR3 nucleotides read TGTGCCAGCAGTTTTAAGGGACTAGCACTTTACGAGCAGTACTTC. Translated: CASSFKGLALYEQYF.

The V and J genes are TRBV9 and TRBJ2-2; D is perhaps TRBD2 (6 bases). The CDR3 has 16 amino acids. Germline loops: CDR1 SGDLS, CDR2 YYNGEE. V lost 5 bases and J 2 bases, leaving 16 bases between the germline ends. CDR3 in amino acids: CASSLSSGLNTGELFF. CDR3 coding DNA: TGTGCCAGCAGTCTCTCATCGGGACTCAACACCGGGGAGCTGTTTTTT.

V and J are TRBV2 and TRBJ1-5; D might be TRBD1 (5 bases). CDR1 and CDR2 from the germline V gene are SNHLY and FYNNEI. Trimming took 6 bases from V and 4 from J, leaving 13 bases between them. The CDR3 is 14 amino acids. The CDR3 nucleotides are TGTGCCAGCAGAAGCTTAAGGGGAAATCAGCCCCAGCATTTT. It encodes CASRSLRGNQPQHF.

The rearrangement links TRBV2 to TRBJ2-7; no clear D. From germline, CDR1 is SNHLY and CDR2 FYNNEI. CDR3 length equals 13 residues. Trimming took off 6 bases at V and 1 base at J, with 10 bases between the two ends. The CDR3 bases are TGTGCCAGCAGATGGACGGCTTCCTACGAGCAGTACTTC. Its protein product is CASRWTASYEQYF. The entire variable domain, with the rest obtained from reference TRBV2 and TRBJ2-7, is as follows: EPEVTQTPSHQVTQMGQEVILRCVPISNHLYFYWYRQILGQKVEFLVSFYNNEISEKSEIFDDQFSVERPDGSNFTLKIRSTKLEDSAMYFCASRWTASYEQYFGPGTRLTVT.

A single count supports this clone. The gene calls are TRBV7-2 and TRBJ2-5, with D unresolved. This CDR3 region has 14 residues. Germline lookup yields CDR1 SGHTA and CDR2 FQGNSA. Deletions cut 2 bases from V and 1 base from J, with 8 bases between. The CDR3 DNA follows: TGTGCCAGCAGCTTACAGCCAGCCCAAGAGACCCAGTACTTC. Protein: CASSLQPAQETQYF.